The rows below give T cell receptor beta chains drawn from one sample of a study of blood T cell repertoires in COVID-19. Only in-frame clones appear in the TCRdb table, and some are missing; sequencing was by immunoSEQ multiplex PCR. The repertoire has some 300,000 clones, nearly 90% of them found once; the top ten carry around 0.9%. Sequencing was performed on PBMCs or T cells enriched from blood (not recorded which). The receptors derive from a woman in her 30s who had recovered from COVID-19. CDR3s include the opening cysteine and the closing phenylalanine or tryptophan. Each record gives: J gene, clone size, V gene, D gene, CDR3 DNA, CDR3 protein. The D gene is left open where the match is weak. For some rows the clone size is stated as once, few or many, or as a class when expanded; others skip it.

TRBJ1-5,once,TRBV7-3,.,TGTGCCAGCAGCTTAATAGTTGGGCCCCCGGGGGGTCAACCCCAGCATTTT,CASSLIVGPPGGQPQHF
TRBJ1-2,few,TRBV27,TRBD1,TGTGCCAGCAGTTTAAGGGACTCCCGGGCAGGGGGCTTTTCGACAAACTATGGCTACACCTTC,CASSLRDSRAGGFSTNYGYTF
TRBJ2-5,.,TRBV5-4,.,TGTGCCAGCAGCTTTCCGGCCGGGTCGTCAGAGACCCAGTACTTC,CASSFPAGSSETQYF
TRBJ2-1,.,TRBV11-2,.,TGTGCCAGCAGCCCGCGAAGTCGGGTTCTCAATGAGCAGTTCTTC,CASSPRSRVLNEQFF
TRBJ2-2,.,TRBV27,.,TGTGCCAGCACCCCGGGGTTCAGCCCCACCGGGGAGCTGTTTTTT,CASTPGFSPTGELFF
TRBJ1-2,.,TRBV10-1,.,TGCGCCAGCAGTCCGTTGGGGTCGTCAGGGGCCCGGGAGGACTATGGCTACACCTTC,CASSPLGSSGAREDYGYTF
TRBJ1-1,few,TRBV6-5,TRBD1,TGTGCCAGCAGAGCTGACAGGGGGGGCACTGAAGCTTTCTTT,CASRADRGGTEAFF
TRBJ2-3,.,TRBV2,.,TGTGCCAGCAGTGTGAGTACAGATACGCAGTATTTT,CASSVSTDTQYF
TRBJ1-5,once,TRBV7-9,.,TGTGCCAGCAGCCCCCAGGAGTGGGGGGGGGATCAGCCCCAGCATTTT,CASSPQEWGGDQPQHF
TRBJ2-5,.,TRBV14,TRBD2,TGTGCCAGCAGCCCAGTAGAAGACGGGCTAGCGGGAAGAGAGACCCAGTACTTC,CASSPVEDGLAGRETQYF
TRBJ1-3,.,TRBV5-4,.,TGTGCCAGCAGCCTAGGACAGACCTCTGGAAACACCATATATTTT,CASSLGQTSGNTIYF
TRBJ2-5,once,TRBV5-1,.,TGCGCCAGCAGCGGGACTCCAGGGGAGACCCAGTACTTC,CASSGTPGETQYF
TRBJ1-6,.,TRBV6-5,.,TGTGCCAGCAGCCCGGGAGGCGAAAATTCACCCCTCCACTTT,CASSPGGENSPLHF
TRBJ2-2,many,TRBV27,TRBD1,TGTGCCAGCAGTGTACATCCGGGACAGGGTTATGGCACCGGGGAGCTGTTTTTT,CASSVHPGQGYGTGELFF
TRBJ2-1,.,TRBV4-1,.,TGCGCCAGCAGCCAGGTAAGAGGGCCCCATGAGCAGTTCTTC,CASSQVRGPHEQFF
TRBJ2-3,.,TRBV3-1/TRBV3-2,TRBD2,TGTGCCAGCAGCTTGACTAGCGGGGGAAGACCTAGCACAGATACGCAGTATTTT,CASSLTSGGRPSTDTQYF
TRBJ2-3,.,TRBV7-2,TRBD2,TGTGCCACCGAGACTAGCGGGGACACAGATACGCAGTATTTT,CATETSGDTDTQYF